This T cell receptor (beta chain) was captured by sequencing in a study of shared clonotypes between healthy human individuals. Study-level points and caveats: Clonotypes shared by all four donors outscored non-shared clonotypes in generation probability.

Here immunoSEQ multiplex PCR was the method, and the copy in TCRdb shows in-frame clones only, minus some. This sample has approximately 500,000 clones, with 96% found just once. The CDR3 runs 17 residues. V shed 1 base, J shed 6 bases, and the junction held 11 bases outside the gene matches. CDR1 and CDR2 (germline): SGHTA, FQGTGA. As for this clone: Its specificity is not known.

The sample was naive CD4+ T cells sorted from blood. Subset described: CD45RA+ positively selected. The receptor was derived from a woman in her 30s in good health. This chain connects TRBV7-3 to TRBJ2-1; 8 bases fit TRBD2. CDR3: CASSLKQRGSGRNEQFF. In nucleotides, the CDR3 is TGTGCCAGCAGCTTAAAGCAGCGGGGGAGCGGCCGCAATGAGCAGTTCTTC.